The source of this T cell receptor beta chain is a study of CD8 T cells in ankylosing spondylitis. TCRdb called the 5' RACE reads again in MiXCR, with one record for every CDR3 protein. Here the sample spans 150,000 to 200,000 distinct CDR3 sequences, 13% being singletons. The CDR3 length is 16 residues. Germline-derived CDR1 and CDR2 are SNHLY and FYNNEI. J was trimmed by 3 bases and V by 2 bases; bases with no gene match: 6. This clonotype was found a few times. Specimen: blood, either unsorted or a sorted T cell fraction (not recorded which). This sequence joins TRBV2 and TRBJ2-1, with TRBD2 matching over 8 bases. The receptor was isolated from a female donor with ankylosing spondylitis or in good health (not recorded which). As DNA, the CDR3 is TGTGCCAGCAGTGAAAGAAGCGGGAGTTACTACAATGAGCAGTTCTTC. This translates into CASSERSGSYYNEQFF.